This entry concerns a single TCR beta chain. The RNA input was roughly 0.45 to 1 ug, and it was reverse transcribed with random hexamers. Amplification of TCR beta CDR3 was carried out by immunoSEQ multiplex PCR, which covered 54 Vbeta and 13 Jbeta segments. MiXCR, applied by TCRdb to the immunoSEQ multiplex PCR reads, yields one record per CDR3 protein. The repertoire holds about 180,000 distinct CDR3 sequences, with 95% as singletons. This record comes from a study of CD8 T cells in Susac syndrome. The receptor was isolated from a human donor with multiple sclerosis. The source material was CD4+ T cells from PBMCs.

CDR3 sequence: CASSPGWGGSTDTQYF. For the CDR3, the DNA is TGTGCCAGCAGCCCAGGGTGGGGGGGGAGCACAGATACGCAGTATTTT. The genes are TRBV6-6 and TRBJ2-3; TRBD2 aligns across 7 bases. The CDR3 consists of 16 residues. The germline V gene has CDR1 MNHNY and CDR2 SVGAGI (reference sequence). V trimming: 6 bases; J trimming: 0 bases; junction bases outside the gene matches: 9.